This T cell receptor (beta chain) stems from a study of T cell changes during pregnancy in multiple sclerosis (dated 2019 in TCRdb). As for the study more broadly: In women with multiple sclerosis, the researchers looked at how the T cell repertoire shifted as pregnancy progressed.

Notes on this clone: The antigen it recognizes is unknown. Nothing much larger sits one base from this clone, and base qualities are not available.

The protocol used for the library was the immunoSEQ multiplex PCR assay. The source is immuneACCESS, and TCRdb retained only in-frame sequences with V and J called. Part of the clones is not carried over; for the studies checked, unresolved V genes explain less than half of this, and the remainder is unexplained. In all, the sample holds some 140,000 clones, and 96% of those were seen once. Together, the top ten hold around 0.4% of the sample. The clonotype was recovered from a female donor with multiple sclerosis, enrolled in a pregnancy study. This specimen was peripheral blood, taken after pregnancy.

The DNA is as follows: TGTGCCAGTAGTAGAGCCCGCGGTGGTAGGACAGTGAGTAACTATGGCTACACCTTC. Translated, this is CASSRARGGRTVSNYGYTF. The chain was built from TRBV19 and TRBJ1-2; TRBD1 could be the D gene, as 6 bases match. Including the terminal cysteine and phenylalanine, the CDR3 comprises 19 residues. Only the CDR3 DNA stays, 57 bases, in frame from base 1. Relative to germline, V is 4 bases shorter and J is 1 base shorter, with 25 bases between their ends. Reading the germline V gene (reference sequence) gives CDR1 LNHDA and CDR2 SQIVND.